Each of the 23 T cell receptor beta chains below was sequenced from the same sample in a study of blood T cell repertoires in COVID-19. Clones were read by immunoSEQ multiplex PCR, and TCRdb kept only the in-frame ones, dropping some. The sample lists over 110,000 clones, 84% seen once, with more than 3% in the top ten. Sequencing was done on a sample of PBMCs or T cells enriched from blood (not recorded which). These TCRs come from a man aged 50-60 years in a cohort exposed to, infected with or recovered from COVID-19 (not recorded which).

This chain joins TRBV7-9 and TRBJ2-1, with TRBD2 matching 9 bases. V lost 3 bases and J lost 2; bases outside the gene matches: 2. Germline V gene data show CDR1 as SEHNR and CDR2 as FQNEAQ (reference sequence). The CDR3 sequence is 15 residues long. The CDR3 coding sequence is TGTGCCAGCAGCTTTGCGGGGGGGGCCTACAATGAGCAGTTCTTC. This codes for CASSFAGGAYNEQFF.

This clone was seen a single time. The chain joins TRBV4-1 to TRBJ2-3; D gene uncertain. Trimming cost V 4 bases and J 4 bases, with 15 bases left between them. The germline gives CDR1 MGHRA, CDR2 YSYEKL. The CDR3 totals 15 residues. The CDR3, as DNA: TGCGCCAGCAGCCTCGGTAGGCGCCAGGCAGATACGCAGTATTTT. Translated: CASSLGRRQADTQYF.

The chain has TRBV7-2 and TRBJ2-1; D unresolved. Between the trimmed V and J ends, which lost 6 bases and 10 bases, there was a span of 16 bases. CDR1 is SGHTA, CDR2 FQGNSA, per germline. The CDR3 extends over 13 amino acids. The CDR3 DNA sequence: TGTGCCAGCAGTACCGGGTATTTGATAGAGCAGTTCTTC. It codes for CASSTGYLIEQFF.

This clone was detected only a few times. CDR3 residues: CSAGQDEQYF. DNA of the CDR3: TGCAGTGCTGGACAGGACGAGCAGTACTTC. The chain combines TRBV20-1 with TRBJ2-7; 7 bases are a match to TRBD1. Trimming at V came to 5 bases and at J to 5 bases, leaving 0 bases not matched to a gene. This CDR3 spans 10 amino acids. CDR1 and CDR2 from the germline V gene are DFQATT and SNEGSKA (reference sequence).

This rearrangement joins TRBV30 to TRBJ1-1, with unresolved D. The CDR3 is 15 amino acids. Germline CDR1 and CDR2: GTSNPN and SVGIG (reference sequence). The germline V and J ends were trimmed by 1 base and 0 bases, with 12 bases remaining between them. The CDR3: CAWSGWRRLNTEAFF. CDR3 in DNA: TGTGCCTGGAGTGGGTGGAGGAGACTGAACACTGAAGCTTTCTTT. Supplemented by reference TRBV30 and TRBJ1-1, the full variable domain reads SQTIHQWPATLVQPVGSPLSLECTVEGTSNPNLYWYRQAAGRGLQLLFYSVGIGQISSEVPQNLSASRPQDRQFILSSKKLLLSDSGFYLCAWSGWRRLNTEAFFGQGTRLTVV.

This clone was observed a few times. The chain uses TRBV28 and TRBJ1-2; D may be TRBD1 (6 bases). This CDR3 region has 14 residues. Per the germline V gene, CDR1 is MDHEN and CDR2 is SYDVKM. Trimming shortened V by 3 bases and J by 4 bases, and 12 bases separated the two germline ends. The CDR3 protein is CASSFGGAGYGYTF. The CDR3 DNA reads TGTGCCAGCAGTTTCGGGGGGGCCGGCTATGGCTACACCTTC.

This chain links TRBV6-5 with TRBJ2-7; perhaps TRBD2 as D (6 bases). Trimming removed 5 bases from V and 7 bases from J, with 12 bases in between. The germline V gene encodes CDR1 MNHEY and CDR2 SVGAGI. The CDR3 loop spans 12 amino acids. Here the CDR3 reads CASSRRAEEQYF. CDR3 bases: TGTGCCAGCAGTCGGAGGGCCGAGGAGCAGTACTTC.

This clone has a single count. The V and J genes are TRBV12-3 or TRBV12-4 and TRBJ2-7; perhaps TRBD1 as D (6 bases). CDR3 length: 13 residues. V lost 5 bases and J lost 6, with 14 bases in between. The CDR3 nucleotides read TGTGCCAGCAGTCCCGGACAGAAGAGCGAGCAGTACTTC. Amino acids: CASSPGQKSEQYF.

This clone was observed a single time. The chain uses TRBV2 and TRBJ1-5; TRBD1 agrees at 8 bases. The V segment lost 6 bases and the J segment 7 bases; nucleotides outside the gene matches: 8. Germline lookup yields CDR1 SNHLY and CDR2 FYNNEI. The CDR3 is 14 residues long. The CDR3 coding sequence is TGTGCCAGCAGAATGGACAGGGTGGGACAGCCCCAGCATTTT. Its translation is CASRMDRVGQPQHF.

V gene TRBV18 combines with J gene TRBJ2-7; weak D call: TRBD2 (6 bases). This CDR3 comprises 13 residues. CDR1 and CDR2 (germline): KGHSH, LQKENI. V dropped 3 bases and J dropped 5 bases, with 11 bases sitting between them. CDR3 DNA: TGTGCCAGCTCACCGGGGGGAGCTAACGAGCAGTACTTC. Translating gives CASSPGGANEQYF.

CDR3 sequence (DNA): TGTGCCAGCAGCTTAGTTGGAGGGAACACTGAAGCTTTCTTT. Its translation: CASSLVGGNTEAFF. The gene calls are TRBV7-8 and TRBJ1-1; no reliable D call. CDR3 length equals 14 residues. Trimming stripped 1 base from V and 1 base from J, with 7 bases between. Germline loops: CDR1 SGHVS, CDR2 FQNEAQ.

This clone was seen only once. The chain links TRBV29-1 to TRBJ1-1; a weak D match, TRBD1 (5 bases). The germline V gene encodes CDR1 SQVTM and CDR2 ANQGSEA. CDR3 size: 16 residues. With 7 bases removed from V and 4 bases from J, the gap between germline ends came to 25 bases. The CDR3 DNA sequence: TGCAGCGCCCTCTGGGGGGGAGTAGGAGGTGGCACTGAAGCTTTCTTT. This gives the protein CSALWGGVGGGTEAFF.

As to this clone: The junction does not match germline at one end; this may be a read error. The chain is built from TRBV3-1 (or the pseudogene TRBV3-2) and TRBJ2-7; TRBD2 agrees at 14 bases. The CDR3 length is 16 residues. The germline V gene has CDR1 LGHDT and CDR2 YNNKEL (reference sequence). The CDR3 DNA reads as TGTGCCAGCAGACAAGGGACTAGCGGGAGTGTCTACGAGCAGTACTTC. It yields the protein CASRQGTSGSVYEQYF.

This clone occurred once. The chain combines TRBV27 with TRBJ2-2; 7 bases match TRBD2. Germline assignment: CDR1 MNHEY and CDR2 SMNVEV (reference sequence). The CDR3 spans 16 residues. V was pared by 1 base and J by 4 bases, with 6 bases of the junction left unmatched. Here the CDR3 reads CASSLYAGGTTGELFF. As DNA, the CDR3 is TGTGCCAGCAGTTTATATGCCGGGGGGACCACCGGGGAGCTGTTTTTT.

This chain uses TRBV6-2 or TRBV6-3 with TRBJ2-3; maybe TRBD1 (5 bases). V was trimmed by 6 bases and J by 3 bases, leaving 19 bases between them. CDR3 length: 16 residues. Germline V gene data show CDR1 as MNHEY and CDR2 as SVGEGT. The CDR3 here is CASSTSPDSVTDTQYF. For the CDR3, the DNA is TGTGCCAGCAGCACCAGCCCCGACAGCGTGACAGATACGCAGTATTTT.

The chain carries TRBV6-1 and TRBJ1-5, with 9 bases matching TRBD1. The germline V gene has CDR1 MNHNS and CDR2 SASEGT. V lost 3 bases to trimming and J lost 1 base; unmatched junction nucleotides: 4. The length of the CDR3 is 16 residues. For the CDR3, the DNA is TGTGCCAGCAGTGACCGGGACAGGGTGAGCAATCAGCCCCAGCATTTT. Amino acid sequence: CASSDRDRVSNQPQHF.

The genes are TRBV7-2 and TRBJ2-1, with TRBD1 identical over 8 bases. Germline assignment: CDR1 SGHTA and CDR2 FQGNSA. This CDR3 region has 15 residues. Germline trimming cut 2 bases from V and 6 bases from J; bases unmatched to any gene: 6. This CDR3 reads CASSLSGGEFNEQFF. The CDR3 coding sequence is TGTGCCAGCAGCTTATCAGGGGGCGAGTTCAATGAGCAGTTCTTC.

The chain recombines TRBV6-6 with TRBJ2-5; D is perhaps TRBD2 (6 bases). CDR3 size: 12 residues. The V and J ends lost 0 bases and 7 bases respectively, with 6 bases between them. Germline V gene sequence: CDR1 MNHNY, CDR2 SVGAGI (reference sequence). CDR3 coding DNA: TGTGCCAGCAGTTACTCCGGGGGGACCCAGTACTTC. Its protein product is CASSYSGGTQYF.

This clone was counted many times. This sequence joins TRBV30 and TRBJ1-4; TRBD1 matches at 9 bases. This CDR3 contains 14 residues. The V segment lost 2 bases and the J segment 8 bases; nucleotides outside the gene matches: 6. CDR1 is GTSNPN, CDR2 SVGIG, per germline (reference sequence). The CDR3 DNA reads as TGTGCCTGGAGTTGGACAGGGGTCAGGGAAAAACTGTTTTTT. It codes for CAWSWTGVREKLFF.

The rearrangement uses TRBV7-2 and TRBJ2-3, with a possible D match to TRBD1 (5 bases). The CDR3 is 15 residues long. V dropped 5 bases and J dropped 6 bases, with 18 bases sitting between them. Germline V gene lookup returns CDR1 SGHTA and CDR2 FQGNSA. For the CDR3, the DNA is TGTGCCAGCAGCCCGACGGGTTTCACAGGCGATACGCAGTATTTT. Translation: CASSPTGFTGDTQYF.

The chain is built from TRBV7-2 and TRBJ1-3, with a possible D match to TRBD1 (6 bases). Germline-derived CDR1 and CDR2 are SGHTA and FQGNSA. The CDR3 runs 16 residues. Between the trimmed V and J ends, which lost 5 bases and 2 bases, there was a span of 16 bases. The CDR3 region has the DNA TGTGCCAGCAGCCCCGCAGGGAGGGGGACTGGAAACACCATATATTTT. Translating gives CASSPAGRGTGNTIYF.

V is TRBV19 and J is TRBJ2-3; 12 positions agree with TRBD2. Trimming cost V 3 bases and J 10 bases; bases outside gene matches: 5. Germline CDR1 is LNHDA and CDR2 is SQIVND (reference sequence). CDR3 length: 14 residues. CDR3 amino acids: CASSIRLAGVAQYF. CDR3 nucleotide sequence: TGTGCCAGTAGTATTCGACTAGCGGGGGTGGCGCAGTATTTT.

This clone appeared a single time. This chain uses TRBV4-3 with TRBJ1-5; 7 nucleotides agree with TRBD1. Germline-derived CDR1 and CDR2 are LGHNA and YSLEER. The CDR3 extends over 14 amino acids. V shed 0 bases, J shed 6 bases, and the junction held 2 bases outside the gene matches. In DNA, the CDR3 is TGCGCCAGCAGCCAAGACGACAGGGTTCAGCCCCAGCATTTT. Its protein product is CASSQDDRVQPQHF.